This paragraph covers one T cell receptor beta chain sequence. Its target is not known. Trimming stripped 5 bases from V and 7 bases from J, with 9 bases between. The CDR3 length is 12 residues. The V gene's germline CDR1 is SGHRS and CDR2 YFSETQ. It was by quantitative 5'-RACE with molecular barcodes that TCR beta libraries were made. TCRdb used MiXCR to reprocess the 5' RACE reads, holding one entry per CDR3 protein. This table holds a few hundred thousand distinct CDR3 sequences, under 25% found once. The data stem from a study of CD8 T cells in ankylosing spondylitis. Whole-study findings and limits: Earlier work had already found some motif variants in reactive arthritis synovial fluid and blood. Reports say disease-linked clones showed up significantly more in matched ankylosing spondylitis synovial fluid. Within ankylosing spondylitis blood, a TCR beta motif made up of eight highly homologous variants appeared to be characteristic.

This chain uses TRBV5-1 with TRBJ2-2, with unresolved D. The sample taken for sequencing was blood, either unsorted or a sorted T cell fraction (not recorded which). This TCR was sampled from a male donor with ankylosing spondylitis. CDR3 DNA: TGCGCCAGCAGTAATACAGTCGGGGAGCTGTTTTTT. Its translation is CASSNTVGELFF.